Listed below are T cell receptor beta chains from one sample, sequenced in a study of blood T cell repertoires in COVID-19. Using immunoSEQ multiplex PCR, the repertoire was profiled, and TCRdb retains in-frame clones only, with some absent. Of over 110,000 clones listed, approximately 91% are singletons. The source material was peripheral blood. The receptors originated from a man between 65 and 85 years old with acute or convalescent COVID-19. Each CDR3 is given with its conserved first and last residue. The D gene is left open where the match is weak. The size entry is marked missing in some rows and otherwise reads once, few, many or a size class.

v_call,clone_size,d_call,j_call,cdr3_aa,cdr3_nt
TRBV6-2/TRBV6-3,-,-,TRBJ2-5,CASSYNLRQWAFQETQYF,TGTGCCAGCAGTTATAATCTCCGGCAGTGGGCCTTTCAAGAGACCCAGTACTTC
TRBV29-1,-,-,TRBJ1-1,CSVPGVLQGNTEAFF,TGCAGCGTGCCCGGTGTTTTACAGGGGAACACTGAAGCTTTCTTT
TRBV21-1,-,-,TRBJ1-4,CASVRVLGSNNEKLFF,TGTGCCAGCGTCAGGGTATTAGGGTCAAATAATGAAAAACTGTTTTTT
TRBV3-1/TRBV3-2,-,TRBD2,TRBJ2-5,CASSQVSGAWETQYF,TGTGCCAGCAGCCAAGTTAGCGGGGCCTGGGAGACCCAGTACTTC
TRBV12-3/TRBV12-4,-,-,TRBJ1-4,CASSTGRDEKLFF,TGTGCCAGCAGCACAGGGAGAGATGAAAAACTGTTTTTT
TRBV16,once,-,TRBJ1-1,CASSPTDSLRGTEAFF,TGTGCCAGCAGCCCGACCGACAGTCTCAGGGGCACTGAAGCTTTCTTT
TRBV18,-,TRBD1,TRBJ1-2,CASSPPLRGQIYGYTF,TGTGCCAGCTCACCTCCGTTAAGGGGGCAGATCTATGGCTACACCTTC
TRBV28,-,-,TRBJ2-7,CASHAGPSAYEQYF,TGTGCCAGCCATGCGGGACCCTCCGCCTACGAGCAGTACTTC
TRBV7-8,-,TRBD2,TRBJ2-7,CASSLVGTSPYEQYF,TGTGCCAGCAGCTTAGTTGGGACTAGCCCCTACGAGCAGTACTTC
TRBV3-1/TRBV3-2,-,-,TRBJ1-1,CASSDYRVRGTEAFF,TGTGCCAGCAGCGACTACAGGGTACGGGGCACTGAAGCTTTCTTT
TRBV4-1,-,-,TRBJ1-4,CASSPAGPGEKLFF,TGCGCCAGCAGCCCGGCGGGACCGGGAGAAAAACTGTTTTTT
TRBV7-9,-,-,TRBJ1-1,CASSDSSPDPGTEAFF,TGTGCCAGCAGCGACTCCTCACCGGATCCGGGCACTGAAGCTTTCTTT
TRBV5-1,once,TRBD2,TRBJ2-1,CASSLAGTSGNNEQFF,TGCGCCAGCAGCTTGGCCGGGACTAGCGGGAATAATGAGCAGTTCTTC
TRBV29-1,-,-,TRBJ2-1,CSVARQYDEQFF,TGCAGCGTTGCAAGACAATATGATGAGCAGTTCTTC
TRBV5-1,-,TRBD1,TRBJ2-3,CASSSRGDRGTDTQYF,TGCGCCAGCAGCTCCCGGGGGGACAGGGGCACAGATACGCAGTATTTT
TRBV12-3/TRBV12-4,-,-,TRBJ1-2,CASSFARVYGYTF,TGTGCCAGCAGTTTCGCCAGGGTCTATGGCTACACCTTC
TRBV6-6,-,-,TRBJ1-2,CASSLGTFPRYTF,TGTGCCAGCAGTCTCGGGACATTTCCTCGCTACACCTTC